Presented here are 3 T cell receptor beta chains from one specimen sequenced in a study of graft-versus-host responses after intestinal transplantation. These receptors are not linked to any known antigen. Only in-frame clones appear in the TCRdb table, and some are missing; sequencing was by immunoSEQ multiplex PCR. In the table there are tens of thousands of clones, 94% of which are singletons. The specimen comprised unstimulated CD8+ T cells sorted from spleen or lymph node cells, sampled before intestinal transplant. The receptors come from a human donor who received an intestinal transplant.

This chain connects TRBV6-5 to TRBJ1-1, with a tentative D call TRBD1 (6 bases). The V gene's germline CDR1 is MNHEY and CDR2 SVGAGI. The CDR3 covers 12 residues. The ends were cut back, 4 bases at V and 4 bases at J, with 7 bases in the middle. The DNA for the CDR3 is TGTGCCAGCAGTTCAGGGGCCACTGAAGCTTTCTTT. Protein: CASSSGATEAFF.

The chain combines TRBV9 with TRBJ2-7; D is tentatively TRBD1 or TRBD2 (5 bases each). Germline V gene lookup returns CDR1 SGDLS and CDR2 YYNGEE. The CDR3 contains 13 residues. V shed 0 bases and J shed 6 bases, with 10 bases lying between them. The CDR3 DNA follows: TGTGCCAGCAGCGTAGACGGGGCTGGCGAGCAGTACTTC. It encodes CASSVDGAGEQYF.

V and J are TRBV27 and TRBJ1-1; D is possibly TRBD1 (5 bases). Between the trimmed V and J ends, which lost 2 bases and 3 bases, there was a span of 10 bases. The CDR3 totals 14 residues. CDR1 is MNHEY and CDR2 is SMNVEV in the germline V gene (reference sequence). The CDR3 is CASSLKRGYTEAFF. CDR3 bases: TGTGCCAGCAGTTTAAAGAGGGGATACACTGAAGCTTTCTTT.